What follows are 24 T cell receptor beta chains derived from one specimen sequenced in a study of CD8 T cells in ankylosing spondylitis (dated by TCRdb to about 2017). The library was built by means of 5' RACE. The instrument was an Illumina HiSeq 2500. TCRdb handled the public reads itself, with Q25 trimming in fastp and clone calling in MiXCR, and kept productive beta chains. Identical CDR3 proteins give one entry, which carries the most common genes and DNA. The sample table lists around 150,000 distinct CDR3 sequences, around 45% of them with a count of one. Of the sample, around 15% falls within the top ten clones. Specimen: synovial fluid, either unsorted or a sorted T cell fraction (not recorded which). These receptors all stem from a male donor with ankylosing spondylitis.

The chain joins TRBV12-3 or TRBV12-4 to TRBJ2-1; 11 bases match TRBD2. V shed 5 bases, J shed 9 bases, and the junction held 6 bases outside the gene matches. The CDR3 has 14 amino acids. This chain's CDR3 is CASSISGGVGEQFF. The CDR3 coding sequence is TGTGCCAGCAGTATTAGCGGGGGGGTAGGTGAGCAGTTCTTC.

The chain uses TRBV4-1 and TRBJ2-7; D is tentatively TRBD1 or TRBD2 (6 bases each). Germline lookup yields CDR1 MGHRA and CDR2 YSYEKL. V dropped 2 bases and J dropped 6 bases, with 23 bases sitting between them. The CDR3 is 17 amino acids. Written as DNA, the CDR3 is TGCGCCAGCAGCCAACCACTGGGGGGCGGTGTATGGTTCGAGCAGTACTTC. It specifies CASSQPLGGGVWFEQYF.

This clonotype has at least ten counts. The genes are TRBV9 and TRBJ1-2; tentatively, D is TRBD1 (5 bases). CDR3 size: 16 residues. The germline V and J ends were trimmed by 0 bases and 2 bases, with 14 bases remaining between them. Germline V lookup: CDR1 SGDLS, CDR2 YYNGEE. CDR3 region: CASSVGVGDGNYGYTF. The CDR3 nucleotides read TGTGCCAGCAGCGTAGGGGTAGGGGACGGCAACTATGGCTACACCTTC.

Here the CDR3 reads CAISEGPRAQVGSTEAFF. The CDR3 bases are TGTGCCATCAGTGAGGGTCCCCGGGCTCAGGTCGGGAGCACTGAAGCTTTCTTT. This sequence joins TRBV10-3 and TRBJ1-1; D is undetermined. This CDR3 is 18 amino acids long. V was trimmed by 2 bases and J by 4 bases, leaving 23 bases between them. Looked up from germline, CDR1 is ENHRY and CDR2 is SYGVKD.

The rearrangement links TRBV7-6 to TRBJ2-5; D remains unclear. V shed 4 bases and J shed 10 bases, with 10 bases lying between them. This CDR3 region has 11 residues. Germline CDR1 is SGHVS and CDR2 is FNYEAQ. CDR3 sequence reads: CASSSFGIQYF. Here the CDR3 DNA reads TGTGCCAGCAGCTCATTTGGGATCCAGTACTTC.

This clonotype has more than one count but fewer than ten. This chain connects TRBV4-1 to TRBJ2-5, with a possible D match to TRBD2 (5 bases). CDR1 is MGHRA and CDR2 is YSYEKL in the germline V gene. The CDR3 runs to 15 residues. The V end lost 1 base, the J end lost 5 bases, and 14 bases lay between the germline ends. For the CDR3, the DNA is TGCGCCAGCAGCCAAGCCCCACGGGATATGGAGACCCAGTACTTC. This sequence encodes CASSQAPRDMETQYF.

This chain links TRBV3-1 with TRBJ2-5; 10 bases map to TRBD2. CDR1 and CDR2 (germline): LGHDT, YNNKEL (reference sequence). The CDR3 covers 17 residues. Trimming removed 11 bases from V and 1 base from J; junction bases left unmatched: 16. This chain's CDR3 is CASCQAWTSGSQETQYF. The CDR3 DNA is TGTGCCTCCTGCCAAGCCTGGACTAGCGGAAGCCAAGAGACCCAGTACTTC.

The DNA of the CDR3 is TGTGCCAGCAGCTCCGGCGGAGGCTATAACACTGAAGCTTTCTTT. Amino acid sequence: CASSSGGGYNTEAFF. The chain carries TRBV7-9 and TRBJ1-1; D is unresolved. Trimming pared 4 bases from V and 2 bases from J, leaving 14 bases between. The CDR3 runs 15 residues. Germline V gene sequence: CDR1 SEHNR, CDR2 FQNEAQ (reference sequence).

The chain couples TRBV6-1 to TRBJ2-7, with a tentative D call TRBD1 (6 bases). V lost 5 bases, J lost 2 bases, and 10 bases lay in between. The CDR3 totals 13 residues. Germline loops: CDR1 MNHNS, CDR2 SASEGT. The CDR3 reads CASSRDTTYEQYF. The CDR3 region has the DNA TGTGCCAGCAGTCGGGACACAACCTACGAGCAGTACTTC.

This clonotype was recorded a few times. The V gene is TRBV28, the J gene TRBJ1-6; perhaps TRBD1 as D (6 bases). Germline V CDR1 and CDR2: MDHEN, SYDVKM. The germline V and J ends were trimmed by 6 bases and 6 bases, with 12 bases remaining between them. This CDR3 region has 14 residues. CDR3 sequence (DNA): TGTGCCAGCAGGTCGGACAGCGTTAATTCACCCCTCCACTTT. As protein: CASRSDSVNSPLHF.

Relative to its sample, this clonotype is medium-sized. This CDR3 reads CASSSGQGGEQYF. The DNA for the CDR3 is TGTGCCAGCAGCTCCGGACAGGGCGGCGAGCAGTACTTC. The chain recombines TRBV13 with TRBJ2-7, with 8 positions matching TRBD1. CDR3 length: 13 residues. In germline, CDR1 is PRHDT, CDR2 FYEKMQ (reference sequence). The V and J ends lost 4 bases and 6 bases, in that order; junction bases with no gene match: 5.

This chain connects TRBV7-9 to TRBJ2-1; possibly TRBD1 or TRBD2 for D (5 bases each). The germline gives CDR1 SEHNR, CDR2 FQNEAQ (reference sequence). V lost 0 bases and J 5 bases, leaving 8 bases between the germline ends. The CDR3 sequence is 14 residues long. The CDR3 DNA reads as TGTGCCAGCAGCTTAGCAGGGACGAACAATGAGCAGTTCTTC. It is translated as CASSLAGTNNEQFF.

The chain couples TRBV10-2 to TRBJ2-7, with D maybe TRBD1 (6 bases). The CDR3 extends over 12 amino acids. CDR1 is WSHSY, CDR2 SAAADI, per germline. With 5 bases removed from V and 4 bases from J, the gap between germline ends came to 9 bases. The CDR3 DNA reads TGCGCCAGCAGTACAGACAGGTACGAGCAGTACTTC. This gives the protein CASSTDRYEQYF.

This sequence joins TRBV2 and TRBJ2-7; D possibly uses TRBD1 or TRBD2 (5 bases each). The germline CDR1 and CDR2 sequences are SNHLY and FYNNEI. CDR3 size: 13 residues. V was clipped by 6 bases and J by 6 bases, with 15 bases between them. The CDR3 sequence: CASRRHVRGEQYF. The CDR3 coding sequence is TGTGCCAGCAGACGCCATGTGAGGGGCGAGCAGTACTTC.

This clonotype came up many times. The chain links TRBV7-6 to TRBJ2-2; D ambiguous. With 1 base removed from V and 3 bases from J, the gap between germline ends came to 3 bases. The CDR3 runs to 13 residues. CDR1 and CDR2 (germline): SGHVS, FNYEAQ. The CDR3 sequence is CASSLDDTGELFF. The CDR3 nucleotides are TGTGCCAGCAGCTTAGATGACACCGGGGAGCTGTTTTTT.

The chain recombines TRBV29-1 with TRBJ1-2; possible D gene TRBD1, 6 bases. CDR1 SQVTM and CDR2 ANQGSEA come from the germline V gene. V gave up 4 bases and J gave up 7 bases, with 22 bases separating them. The CDR3 covers 15 residues. The DNA for the CDR3 is TGCAGCGTTGGCCCCTACAGGGACACCAGAGGTGGCTACACCTTC. Translated: CSVGPYRDTRGGYTF.

This clonotype was detected many times. The chain links TRBV6-5 to TRBJ2-2, with D possibly matching TRBD1 (5 bases). V lost 0 bases and J lost 0, with 8 bases in between. CDR3 length equals 16 residues. Germline V CDR1 and CDR2: MNHEY, SVGAGI. The chain's CDR3 is CASSYSMGPNTGELFF. As DNA, the CDR3 is TGTGCCAGCAGTTACTCGATGGGGCCGAACACCGGGGAGCTGTTTTTT.

The chain links TRBV4-1 to TRBJ2-7; D not certain. With 4 bases removed from V and 2 bases from J, the gap between germline ends came to 9 bases. The germline V gene encodes CDR1 MGHRA and CDR2 YSYEKL. The CDR3 contains 13 residues. CDR3 amino acids: CASSPMSAYEQYF. The CDR3 DNA reads TGCGCCAGCAGCCCAATGTCGGCCTACGAGCAGTACTTC.

This clonotype was counted a few times. This chain connects TRBV12-3 or TRBV12-4 to TRBJ1-2, with D possibly TRBD1 on 5 matching bases. This CDR3 comprises 13 residues. V lost 6 bases, J lost 3 bases, and 11 bases lay in between. The CDR3 protein is CASRKRGDYGYTF. CDR3 DNA sequence: TGTGCCAGCAGAAAAAGAGGGGACTATGGCTACACCTTC.

The CDR3 sequence is CASSQDAGNTGELFF. In DNA form, the CDR3 reads TGCGCCAGCAGCCAAGACGCCGGGAACACCGGGGAGCTGTTTTTT. The rearrangement uses TRBV4-3 and TRBJ2-2; D is uncertain. The CDR3 is 15 residues long. Trimming stripped 0 bases from V and 1 base from J, with 6 bases between. Germline loops: CDR1 LGHNA, CDR2 YSLEER.

In this sample, this clonotype turned up a few times. The V gene is TRBV2, the J gene TRBJ2-2, with no clear D. The CDR3 contains 13 residues. V was trimmed by 4 bases and J by 6 bases, leaving 9 bases between them. Germline lookup yields CDR1 SNHLY and CDR2 FYNNEI. CDR3 in amino acids: CASSVGRAGELFF. In DNA, the CDR3 is TGTGCCAGCAGTGTCGGACGGGCCGGGGAGCTGTTTTTT.

V gene TRBV4-2 combines with J gene TRBJ1-1, with D unresolved. CDR3 size: 15 residues. Germline assignment: CDR1 LGHNA and CDR2 YNFKEQ. Trimming left V 4 bases short and J 0 bases short, with 12 bases between. The CDR3 reads CASSLPTAMNTEAFF. As DNA, the CDR3 is TGTGCCAGCAGCCTCCCGACGGCAATGAACACTGAAGCTTTCTTT.

This chain joins TRBV12-3 or TRBV12-4 and TRBJ1-2; D is possibly TRBD1 (6 bases). Trimming removed 5 bases from V and 4 bases from J, with 14 bases in between. This CDR3 comprises 14 residues. CDR3 DNA: TGTGCCAGCAGTATACGACAGGACCGCTATGGCTACACCTTC. It specifies CASSIRQDRYGYTF.

This clonotype was detected a few times. The chain joins TRBV4-3 to TRBJ2-7; D tentatively fits TRBD1 or TRBD2 (5 bases each). V lost 0 bases and J 2 bases, leaving 14 bases between the germline ends. From germline, CDR1 is LGHNA and CDR2 YSLEER. The CDR3 is made up of 16 amino acids. CDR3 region: CASSQDRAGTPYEQYF. The CDR3 DNA reads TGCGCCAGCAGCCAAGATCGGGCCGGGACGCCCTACGAGCAGTACTTC.